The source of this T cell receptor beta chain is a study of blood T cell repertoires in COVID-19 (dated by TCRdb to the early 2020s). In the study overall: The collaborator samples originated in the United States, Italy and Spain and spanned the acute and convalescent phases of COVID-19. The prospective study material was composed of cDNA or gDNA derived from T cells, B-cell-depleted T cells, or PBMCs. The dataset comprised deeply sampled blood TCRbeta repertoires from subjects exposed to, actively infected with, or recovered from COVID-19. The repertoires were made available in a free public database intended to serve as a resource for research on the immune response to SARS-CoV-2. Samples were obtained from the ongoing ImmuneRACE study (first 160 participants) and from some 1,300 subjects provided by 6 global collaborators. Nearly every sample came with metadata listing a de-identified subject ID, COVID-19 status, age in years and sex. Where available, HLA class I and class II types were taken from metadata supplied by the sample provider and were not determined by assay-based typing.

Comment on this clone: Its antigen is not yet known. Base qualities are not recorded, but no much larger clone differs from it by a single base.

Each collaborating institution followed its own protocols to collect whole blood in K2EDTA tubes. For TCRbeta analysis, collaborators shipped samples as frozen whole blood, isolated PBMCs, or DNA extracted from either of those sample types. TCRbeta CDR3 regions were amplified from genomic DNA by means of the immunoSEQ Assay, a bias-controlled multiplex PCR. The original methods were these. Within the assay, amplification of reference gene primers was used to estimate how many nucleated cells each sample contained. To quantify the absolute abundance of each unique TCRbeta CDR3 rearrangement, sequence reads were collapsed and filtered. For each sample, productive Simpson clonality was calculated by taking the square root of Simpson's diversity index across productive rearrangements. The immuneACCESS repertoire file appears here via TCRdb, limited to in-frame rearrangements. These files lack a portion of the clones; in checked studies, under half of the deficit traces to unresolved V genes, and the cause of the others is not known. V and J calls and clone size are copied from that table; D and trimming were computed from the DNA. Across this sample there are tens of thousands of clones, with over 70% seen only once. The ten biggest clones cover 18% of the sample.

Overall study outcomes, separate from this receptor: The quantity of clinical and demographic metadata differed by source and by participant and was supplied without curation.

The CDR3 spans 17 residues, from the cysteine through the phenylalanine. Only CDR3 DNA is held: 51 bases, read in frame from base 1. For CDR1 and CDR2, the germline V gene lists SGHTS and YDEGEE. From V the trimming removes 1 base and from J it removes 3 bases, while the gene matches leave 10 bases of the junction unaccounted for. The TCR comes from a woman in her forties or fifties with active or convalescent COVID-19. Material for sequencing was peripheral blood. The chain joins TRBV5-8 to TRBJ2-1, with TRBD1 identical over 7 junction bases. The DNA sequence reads TGTGCCAGCAGCTTGCAAGGGACAGCACTAATCTACAATGAGCAGTTCTTC. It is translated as CASSLQGTALIYNEQFF.